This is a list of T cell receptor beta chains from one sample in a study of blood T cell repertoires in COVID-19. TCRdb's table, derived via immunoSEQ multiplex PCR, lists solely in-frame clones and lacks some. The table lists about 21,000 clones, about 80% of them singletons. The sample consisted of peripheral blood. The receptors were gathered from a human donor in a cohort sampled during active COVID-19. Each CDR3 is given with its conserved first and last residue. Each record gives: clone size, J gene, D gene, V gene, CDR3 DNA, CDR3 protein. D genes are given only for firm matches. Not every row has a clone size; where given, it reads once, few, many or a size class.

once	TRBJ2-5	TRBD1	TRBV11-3	TGTGCCAGCAGCCTGGGACAGCAAGAGACCCAGTACTTC	CASSLGQQETQYF
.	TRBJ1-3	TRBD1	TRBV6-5	TGTGCCGGGGGGACAGGCCTCTTGAACACCATATATTTT	CAGGTGLLNTIYF
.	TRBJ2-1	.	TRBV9	TGTGCCAGCAGCGTACCCCTTAGTAATGAGCAGTTCTTC	CASSVPLSNEQFF
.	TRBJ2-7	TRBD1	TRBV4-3	TGCGCCAGCAGCCCATCGGGACAGGCCTACGAGCAGTACTTC	CASSPSGQAYEQYF
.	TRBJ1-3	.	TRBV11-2	TGTGCCAGCAGCCAAGGGGACTCTACTGGAAACACCATATATTTT	CASSQGDSTGNTIYF
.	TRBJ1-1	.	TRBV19	TGTGCCAGTAGTACCCAGGGTAACACTGAAGCTTTCTTT	CASSTQGNTEAFF
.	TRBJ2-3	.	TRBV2	TGTGCCAGCAGTGTAATGGGGGGATACGCAGATACGCAGTATTTT	CASSVMGGYADTQYF
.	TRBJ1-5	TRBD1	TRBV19	TGTGCCAGCAGGGGGCTAGGACAGCCCCAGCATTTT	CASRGLGQPQHF
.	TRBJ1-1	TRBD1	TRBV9	TGTGCCAGCACAAAAGGGGGCGATAACACTGAAGCTTTCTTT	CASTKGGDNTEAFF
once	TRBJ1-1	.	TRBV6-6	TGTGCCAGCAGTTACTCCATAGGAGGGGCGACTGAAGCTTTCTTT	CASSYSIGGATEAFF
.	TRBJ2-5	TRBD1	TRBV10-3	TGTGCCATCAGTGAGTCTACAGGGGCCCCAGAGACCCAGTACTTC	CAISESTGAPETQYF
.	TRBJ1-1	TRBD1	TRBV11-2	TGTGCCAGCAGACAGGGGGCGAGCGCTGAAGCTTTCTTT	CASRQGASAEAFF
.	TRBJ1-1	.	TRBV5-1	TGCGCCAGCAGGATAGGTGGGGCCATTGAAGCTTTCTTT	CASRIGGAIEAFF
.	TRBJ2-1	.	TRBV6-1	TGTGCCAGCAGTGAACGCCGGGGGAATTACAATGAGCAGTTCTTC	CASSERRGNYNEQFF
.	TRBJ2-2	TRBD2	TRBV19	TGTGCCACTCCATCTTTAGCGGGGGTTGAGACCGGGGAGCTGTTTTTT	CATPSLAGVETGELFF
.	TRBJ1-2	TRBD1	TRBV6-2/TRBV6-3	TGTGCCAGCAGTGTCCGACAGGGAGTGGGAGGCTACACCTTC	CASSVRQGVGGYTF
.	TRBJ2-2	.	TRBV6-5	TGTGCCAGCAGACTTCAGGGCTCCGGGGAGCTGTTTTTT	CASRLQGSGELFF
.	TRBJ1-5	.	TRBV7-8	TGTGCCAGCAGCTTAGAGGGGGTATCTAGCAATCAGCCCCAGCATTTT	CASSLEGVSSNQPQHF
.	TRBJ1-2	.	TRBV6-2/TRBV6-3	TGTGCCAGCAGCGGACTGAGGGATGGCTACACCTTC	CASSGLRDGYTF
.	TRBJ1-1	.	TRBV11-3	TGTGCCAGCAGCATCGGGGGGGGACAAACAACCGAAGCTTTCTTT	CASSIGGGQTTEAFF
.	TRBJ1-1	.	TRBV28	TGTGCCAGCAGTTTAGGTGGGGCCAGGGGCGCTGAAGCTTTCTTT	CASSLGGARGAEAFF
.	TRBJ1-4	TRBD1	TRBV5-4	TGTGCCAGCAGCTTGGTGGGACAGGGCGGTGAAAAACTGTTTTTT	CASSLVGQGGEKLFF
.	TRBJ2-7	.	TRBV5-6	TGTGCCAGCAGCGGCCGCAGGGAGCAGTACTTC	CASSGRREQYF
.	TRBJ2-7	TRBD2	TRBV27	TGTGCCAGCAGTCCGACTTGGGCTAGCGGATTTTACGAGCAGTACTTC	CASSPTWASGFYEQYF
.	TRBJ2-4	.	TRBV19	TGTGCCAGTAGCCCGATAATCGACCAGGGGAACATTCAGTACTTC	CASSPIIDQGNIQYF
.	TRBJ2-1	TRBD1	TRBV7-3	TGTGCCAGCAGCCCGGGGACAGGGAGTCATGAGCAGTTCTTC	CASSPGTGSHEQFF
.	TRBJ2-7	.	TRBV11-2	TGTGCCAGCAGCTTCAGGAAGGTCCACGAGCAGTACTTC	CASSFRKVHEQYF
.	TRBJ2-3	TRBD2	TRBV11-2	TGTGCCAGCAGCTTAGGAGGGACTATGGCAGATACGCAGTATTTT	CASSLGGTMADTQYF
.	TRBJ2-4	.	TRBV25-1	TGTGCCAGCAGTGAGTTAGGGACTTTAAACATTCAGTACTTC	CASSELGTLNIQYF
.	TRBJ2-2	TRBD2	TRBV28	TGTGCCAGCAGTTCTGGGGGGGTTGGCGGGGAGCTGTTTTTT	CASSSGGVGGELFF
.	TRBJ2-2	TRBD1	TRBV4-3	TGCGCCAGCAGCCAAGAAGGCAGAGGGGGCAAAACCGGGGAGCTGTTTTTT	CASSQEGRGGKTGELFF
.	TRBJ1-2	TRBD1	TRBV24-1	TGTGCCACCAGTGATGCCAGGGGGTGGGACTATGGCTACACCTTC	CATSDARGWDYGYTF